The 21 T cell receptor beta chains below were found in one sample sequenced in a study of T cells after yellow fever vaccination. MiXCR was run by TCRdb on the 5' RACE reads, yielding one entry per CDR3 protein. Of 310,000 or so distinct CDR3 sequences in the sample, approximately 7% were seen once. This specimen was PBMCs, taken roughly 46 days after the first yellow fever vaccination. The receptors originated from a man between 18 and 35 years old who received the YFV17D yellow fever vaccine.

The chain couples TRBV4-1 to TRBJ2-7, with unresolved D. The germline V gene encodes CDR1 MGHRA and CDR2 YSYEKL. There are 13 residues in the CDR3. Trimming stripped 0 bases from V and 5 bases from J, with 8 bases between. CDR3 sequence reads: CASSQEILDEQYV. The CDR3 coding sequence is TGCGCCAGCAGCCAAGAGATATTGGACGAGCAGTACGTC.

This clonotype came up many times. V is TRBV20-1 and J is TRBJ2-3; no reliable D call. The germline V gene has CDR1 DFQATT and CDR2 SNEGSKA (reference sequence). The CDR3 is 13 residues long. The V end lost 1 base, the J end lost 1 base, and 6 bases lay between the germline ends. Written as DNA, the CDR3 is TGCAGTGCTAGAGCCTGGGGCACAGATACGCAGTATTTT. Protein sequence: CSARAWGTDTQYF.

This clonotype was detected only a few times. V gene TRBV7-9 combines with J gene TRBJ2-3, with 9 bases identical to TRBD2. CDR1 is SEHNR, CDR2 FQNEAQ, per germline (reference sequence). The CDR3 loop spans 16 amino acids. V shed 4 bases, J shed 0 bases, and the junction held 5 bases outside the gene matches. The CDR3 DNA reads TGTGCCAGCAGCTCCTATAGCGGGGGAAGCACAGATACGCAGTATTTT. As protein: CASSSYSGGSTDTQYF. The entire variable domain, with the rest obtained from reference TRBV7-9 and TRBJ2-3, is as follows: DTGVSQNPRHKITKRGQNVTFRCDPISEHNRLYWYRQTLGQGPEFLTYFQNEAQLEKSRLLSDRFSAERPKGSFSTLEIQRTEQGDSAMYLCASSSYSGGSTDTQYFGPGTRLTVL.

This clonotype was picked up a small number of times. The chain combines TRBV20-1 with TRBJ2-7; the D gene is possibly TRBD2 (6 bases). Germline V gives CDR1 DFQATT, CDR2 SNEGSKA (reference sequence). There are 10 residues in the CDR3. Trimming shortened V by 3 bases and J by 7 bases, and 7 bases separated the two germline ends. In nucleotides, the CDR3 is TGCAGTGCTAGGGCGGGGGAGCAGTACGTC. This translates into CSARAGEQYV.

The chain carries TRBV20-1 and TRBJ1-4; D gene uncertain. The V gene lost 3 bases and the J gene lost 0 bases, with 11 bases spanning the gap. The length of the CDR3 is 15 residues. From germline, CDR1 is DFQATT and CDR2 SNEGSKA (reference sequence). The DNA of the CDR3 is TGCAGTGCTAGGCGGCAACTTGCAACTAATGAAAAACTGTTTTTT. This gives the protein CSARRQLATNEKLFF.

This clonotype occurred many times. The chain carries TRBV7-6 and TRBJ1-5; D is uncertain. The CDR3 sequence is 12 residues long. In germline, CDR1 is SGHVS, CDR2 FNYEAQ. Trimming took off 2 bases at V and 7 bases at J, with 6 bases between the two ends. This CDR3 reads CASSLYDQPQHF. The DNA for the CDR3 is TGTGCCAGCAGCTTATATGACCAGCCCCAGCATTTT.

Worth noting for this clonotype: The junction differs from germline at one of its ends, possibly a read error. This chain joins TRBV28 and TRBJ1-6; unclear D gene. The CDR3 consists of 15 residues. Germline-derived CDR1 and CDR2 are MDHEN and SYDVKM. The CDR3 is CTSSLAYDYNSPLHF. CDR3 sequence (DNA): TGTACCAGCAGTTTAGCGTATGATTATAATTCACCCCTCCACTTT.

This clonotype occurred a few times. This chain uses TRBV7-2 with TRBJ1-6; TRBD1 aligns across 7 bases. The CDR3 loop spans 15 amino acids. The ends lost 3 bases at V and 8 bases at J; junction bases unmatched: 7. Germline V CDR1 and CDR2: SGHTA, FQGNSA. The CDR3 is CASSLWQTGDSPLHF. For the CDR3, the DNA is TGTGCCAGCAGCTTGTGGCAAACAGGGGATTCACCCCTCCACTTT.

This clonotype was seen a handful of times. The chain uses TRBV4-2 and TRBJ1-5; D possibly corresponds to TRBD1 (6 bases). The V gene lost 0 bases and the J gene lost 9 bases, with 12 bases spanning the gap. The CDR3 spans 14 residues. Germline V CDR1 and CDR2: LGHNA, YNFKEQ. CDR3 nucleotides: TGTGCCAGCAGCCAAGAAGGGGGAATTCGGCCCCAGCATTTT. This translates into CASSQEGGIRPQHF.

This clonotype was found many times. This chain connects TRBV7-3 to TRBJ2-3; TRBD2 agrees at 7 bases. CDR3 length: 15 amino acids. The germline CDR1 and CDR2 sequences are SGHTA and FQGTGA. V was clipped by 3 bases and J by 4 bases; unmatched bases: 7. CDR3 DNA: TGTGCCAGCAGCTTTTTAACGGGGGGAGCAGATACGCAGTATTTT. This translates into CASSFLTGGADTQYF.

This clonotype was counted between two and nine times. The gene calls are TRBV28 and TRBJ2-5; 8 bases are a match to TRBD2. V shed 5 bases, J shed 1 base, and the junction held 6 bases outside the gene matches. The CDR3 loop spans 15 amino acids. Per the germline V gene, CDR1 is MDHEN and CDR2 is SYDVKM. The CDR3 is CASSPALAGQETQYF. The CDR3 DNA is TGTGCCAGCAGTCCCGCCCTAGCGGGCCAAGAGACCCAGTACTTC.

The CDR3 is CASSRTGGRNEKLFF. The CDR3 DNA reads as TGTGCCAGCAGTCGGACAGGGGGCCGCAACGAAAAACTGTTTTTT. The rearrangement joins TRBV28 to TRBJ1-4, with TRBD1 identical over 11 bases. V lost 5 bases and J lost 8; bases outside the gene matches: 7. This CDR3 has 15 residues. Germline V lookup: CDR1 MDHEN, CDR2 SYDVKM. Based on the CDR3 plus reference TRBV28 and TRBJ1-4, the full variable domain is DVKVTQSSRYLVKRTGEKVFLECVQDMDHENMFWYRQDPGLGLRLIYFSYDVKMKEKGDIPEGYSVSREKKERFSLILESASTNQTSMYLCASSRTGGRNEKLFFGSGTQLSVL.

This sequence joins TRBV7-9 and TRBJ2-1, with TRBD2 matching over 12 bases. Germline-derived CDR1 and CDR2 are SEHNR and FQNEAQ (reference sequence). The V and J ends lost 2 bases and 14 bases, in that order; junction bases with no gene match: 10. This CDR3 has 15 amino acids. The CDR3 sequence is CASSLRTSGDRREFF. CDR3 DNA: TGTGCCAGCAGCTTAAGGACTAGCGGGGATAGGCGGGAGTTCTTC.

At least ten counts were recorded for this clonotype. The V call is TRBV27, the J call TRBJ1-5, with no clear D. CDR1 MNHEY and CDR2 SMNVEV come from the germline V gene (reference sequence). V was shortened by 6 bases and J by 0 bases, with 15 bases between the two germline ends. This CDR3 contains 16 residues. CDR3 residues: CASSPLGEVSNQPQHF. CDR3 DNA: TGTGCCAGCAGCCCCCTGGGAGAAGTTAGCAATCAGCCCCAGCATTTT.

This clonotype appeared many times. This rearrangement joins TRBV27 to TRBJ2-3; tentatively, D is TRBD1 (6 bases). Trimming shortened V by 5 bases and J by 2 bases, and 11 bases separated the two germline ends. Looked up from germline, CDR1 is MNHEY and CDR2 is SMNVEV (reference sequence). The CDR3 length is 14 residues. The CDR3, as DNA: TGTGCCAGCAGTACTAAGGGGGTCACAGATACGCAGTATTTT. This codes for CASSTKGVTDTQYF.

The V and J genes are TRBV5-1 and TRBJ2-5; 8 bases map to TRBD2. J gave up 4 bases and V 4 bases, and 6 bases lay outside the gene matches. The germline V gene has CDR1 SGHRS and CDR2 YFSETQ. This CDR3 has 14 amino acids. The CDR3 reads CASSEAGGPETQYF. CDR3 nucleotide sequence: TGCGCCAGCAGCGAGGCGGGGGGTCCAGAGACCCAGTACTTC. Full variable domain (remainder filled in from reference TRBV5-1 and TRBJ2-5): KAGVTQTPRYLIKTRGQQVTLSCSPISGHRSVSWYQQTPGQGLQFLFEYFSETQRNKGNFPGRFSGRQFSNSRSEMNVSTLELGDSALYLCASSEAGGPETQYFGPGTRLLVL.

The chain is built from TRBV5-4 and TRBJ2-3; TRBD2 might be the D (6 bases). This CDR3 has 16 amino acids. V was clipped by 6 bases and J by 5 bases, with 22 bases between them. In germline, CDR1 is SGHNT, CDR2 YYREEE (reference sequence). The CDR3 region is CASTQGTVARGDTQYF. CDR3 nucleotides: TGTGCCAGCACCCAAGGGACTGTCGCTCGAGGAGATACGCAGTATTTT.

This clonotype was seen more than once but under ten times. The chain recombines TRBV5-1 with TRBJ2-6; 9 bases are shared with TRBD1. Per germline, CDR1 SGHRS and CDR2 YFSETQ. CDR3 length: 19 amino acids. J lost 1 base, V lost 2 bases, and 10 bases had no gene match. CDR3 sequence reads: CASSFSPLQGASGANVLTF. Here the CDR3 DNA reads TGCGCCAGCAGCTTTAGCCCCCTACAGGGGGCGTCTGGGGCCAACGTCCTGACTTTC. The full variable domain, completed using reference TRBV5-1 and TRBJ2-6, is KAGVTQTPRYLIKTRGQQVTLSCSPISGHRSVSWYQQTPGQGLQFLFEYFSETQRNKGNFPGRFSGRQFSNSRSEMNVSTLELGDSALYLCASSFSPLQGASGANVLTFGAGSRLTVL.

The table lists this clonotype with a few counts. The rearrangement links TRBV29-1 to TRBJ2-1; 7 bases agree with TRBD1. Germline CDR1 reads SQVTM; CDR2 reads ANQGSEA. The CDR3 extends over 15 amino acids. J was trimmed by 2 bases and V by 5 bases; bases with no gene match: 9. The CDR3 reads CSVPSPGQPYNEQFF. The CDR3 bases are TGCAGCGTTCCCTCACCGGGACAGCCCTACAATGAGCAGTTCTTC.

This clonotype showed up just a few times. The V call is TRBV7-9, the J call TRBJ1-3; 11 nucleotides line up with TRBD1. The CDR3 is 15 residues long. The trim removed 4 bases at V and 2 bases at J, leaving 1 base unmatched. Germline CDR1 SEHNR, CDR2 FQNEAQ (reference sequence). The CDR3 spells CASSWDRGTGNTIYF. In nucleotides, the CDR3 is TGTGCCAGCAGCTGGGACAGGGGGACTGGAAACACCATATATTTT.

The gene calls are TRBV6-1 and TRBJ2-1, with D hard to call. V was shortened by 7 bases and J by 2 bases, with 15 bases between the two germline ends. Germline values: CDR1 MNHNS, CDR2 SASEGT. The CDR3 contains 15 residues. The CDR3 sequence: CASIVGPAAYNEQFF. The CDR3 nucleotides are TGTGCCAGCATTGTCGGACCCGCCGCCTACAATGAGCAGTTCTTC.